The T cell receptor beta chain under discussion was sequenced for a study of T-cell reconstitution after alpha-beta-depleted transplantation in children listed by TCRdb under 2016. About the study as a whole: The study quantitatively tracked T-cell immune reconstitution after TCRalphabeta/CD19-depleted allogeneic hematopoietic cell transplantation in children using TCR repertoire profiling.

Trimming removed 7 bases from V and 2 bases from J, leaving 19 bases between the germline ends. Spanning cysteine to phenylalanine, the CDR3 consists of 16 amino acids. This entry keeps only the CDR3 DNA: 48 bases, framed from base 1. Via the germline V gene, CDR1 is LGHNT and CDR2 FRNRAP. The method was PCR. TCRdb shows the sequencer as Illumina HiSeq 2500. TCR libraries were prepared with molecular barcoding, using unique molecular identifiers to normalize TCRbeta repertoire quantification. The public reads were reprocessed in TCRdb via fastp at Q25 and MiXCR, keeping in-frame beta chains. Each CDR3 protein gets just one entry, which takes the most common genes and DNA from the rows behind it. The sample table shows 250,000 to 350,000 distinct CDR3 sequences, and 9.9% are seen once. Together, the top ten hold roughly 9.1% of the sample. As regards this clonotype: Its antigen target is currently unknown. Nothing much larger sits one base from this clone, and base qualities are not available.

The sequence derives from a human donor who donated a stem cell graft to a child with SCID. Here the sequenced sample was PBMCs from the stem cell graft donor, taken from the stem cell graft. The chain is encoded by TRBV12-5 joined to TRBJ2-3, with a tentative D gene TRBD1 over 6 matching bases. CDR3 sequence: CASAFHPGQLTDTQYF. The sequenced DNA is TGTGCTAGTGCTTTCCACCCAGGACAGCTCACAGATACGCAGTATTTT.